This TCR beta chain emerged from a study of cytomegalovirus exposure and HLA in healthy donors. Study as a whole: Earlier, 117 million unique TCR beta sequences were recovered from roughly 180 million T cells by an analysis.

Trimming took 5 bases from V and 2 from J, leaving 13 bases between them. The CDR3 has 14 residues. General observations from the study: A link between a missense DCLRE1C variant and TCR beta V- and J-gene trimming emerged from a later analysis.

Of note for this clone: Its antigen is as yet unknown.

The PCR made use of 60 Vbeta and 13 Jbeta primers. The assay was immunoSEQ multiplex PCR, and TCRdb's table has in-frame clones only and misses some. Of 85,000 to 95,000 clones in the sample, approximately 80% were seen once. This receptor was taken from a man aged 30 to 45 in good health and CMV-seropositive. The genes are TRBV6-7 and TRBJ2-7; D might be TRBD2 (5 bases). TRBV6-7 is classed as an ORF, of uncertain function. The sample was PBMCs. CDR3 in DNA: TGTGCCAGCAGTACCCCGGACTTCGCCTACGAGCAGTACGTC. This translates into CASSTPDFAYEQYV.